One and the same sample provided the 24 T cell receptor beta chains below, sequenced in a study of T cell responses to AZD1222 COVID-19 vaccine. Sequencing was performed with immunoSEQ multiplex PCR; in TCRdb, only in-frame clones are kept and a portion is missing. Of about 220,000 clones listed, approximately 94% were seen once; the top ten hold 0.9% to 1.1%. The input for sequencing was peripheral blood, taken on day 0 of MenACWY control vaccination. The receptors originated from an adult in good health.

In its sample, this clone was seen once. This rearrangement joins TRBV4-2 to TRBJ1-5; D remains unclear. The CDR3 totals 13 residues. Germline lookup yields CDR1 LGHNA and CDR2 YNFKEQ. V lost 0 bases and J 8 bases, leaving 8 bases between the germline ends. In nucleotides, the CDR3 is TGTGCCAGCAGCCAAGACAGAGACAAGCCCCAGCATTTT. This encodes CASSQDRDKPQHF.

This chain uses TRBV18 with TRBJ1-5; 7 bases align to TRBD1. The germline CDR1 and CDR2 sequences are KGHSH and LQKENI. Trimming took 3 bases from V and 5 from J; bases not matched to a gene: 7. CDR3 length: 15 amino acids. The CDR3 here is CASSPLRGPDQPQHF. The CDR3, as DNA: TGTGCCAGCTCACCCCTTAGGGGGCCTGATCAGCCCCAGCATTTT.

The rearrangement joins TRBV5-1 to TRBJ2-3; unclear D gene. V gave up 1 base and J gave up 6 bases, with 15 bases separating them. The CDR3 has 15 amino acids. The V gene's germline CDR1 is SGHRS and CDR2 YFSETQ. The chain's CDR3 is CASSLSAPGSDTQYF. The CDR3 coding sequence is TGCGCCAGCAGCTTGTCGGCCCCCGGGTCGGATACGCAGTATTTT.

This clone has only one observation. CDR3 sequence: CATTRGVSTEAFF. The DNA for the CDR3 is TGTGCCACCACTCGGGGAGTGAGCACTGAAGCTTTCTTT. The chain employs TRBV10-3 and TRBJ1-1; D uncertain. Trimming removed 10 bases at V and 4 bases at J, with 16 bases between. The CDR3 loop spans 13 amino acids. The V gene's germline CDR1 is ENHRY and CDR2 SYGVKD.

V is TRBV28 and J is TRBJ1-5; 11 bases fit TRBD1. Germline values: CDR1 MDHEN, CDR2 SYDVKM. The CDR3 consists of 15 residues. V was pared by 2 bases and J by 5 bases, with 2 bases of the junction left unmatched. This CDR3 reads CASSLGTGGHQPQHF. In DNA form, the CDR3 reads TGTGCCAGCAGTTTAGGGACAGGGGGTCATCAGCCCCAGCATTTT.

The rearrangement joins TRBV12-5 to TRBJ2-3; 8 bases agree with TRBD1. This CDR3 is built from 15 residues. Trimming cost V 1 base and J 5 bases; bases outside gene matches: 5. Germline V CDR1 and CDR2: LGHNT, FRNRAP. CDR3 protein: CASGLGQGTGDTQYF. The CDR3 DNA reads TGTGCTAGTGGTTTGGGACAGGGGACGGGAGATACGCAGTATTTT. The whole variable domain, filled in from reference TRBV12-5 and TRBJ2-3, reads DARVTQTPRHKVTEMGQEVTMRCQPILGHNTVFWYRQTMMQGLELLAYFRNRAPLDDSGMPKDRFSAEMPDATLATLKIQPSEPRDSAVYFCASGLGQGTGDTQYFGPGTRLTVL.

CDR3 coding DNA: TGTGCCAGCAGCTTACTAGCGGCTAGCACAGATACGCAGTATTTT. Translation gives CASSLLAASTDTQYF. This chain joins TRBV6-2 or TRBV6-3 and TRBJ2-3; 8 bases line up with TRBD2. CDR1 and CDR2 (germline): MNHEY, SVGEGT. The CDR3 has 15 amino acids. V trimming: 6 bases; J trimming: 0 bases; junction bases outside the gene matches: 5.

This sequence joins TRBV19 and TRBJ2-5, with D tentatively TRBD1 (7 bases). Germline assignment: CDR1 LNHDA and CDR2 SQIVND (reference sequence). V was trimmed by 5 bases and J by 4 bases, leaving 8 bases between them. The CDR3 loop spans 12 amino acids. CDR3 protein: CASSQGGETQYF. DNA of the CDR3: TGTGCCAGTAGTCAGGGGGGAGAGACCCAGTACTTC.

This rearrangement joins TRBV18 to TRBJ1-6; no clear D gene. This CDR3 has 17 amino acids. Germline CDR1 reads KGHSH; CDR2 reads LQKENI. V gave up 1 base and J gave up 4 bases, with 14 bases separating them. This chain's CDR3 is CASSPQRSGLYNSPLHF. Here the CDR3 DNA reads TGTGCCAGCTCACCACAGCGTTCAGGTTTATATAATTCACCCCTCCACTTT.

The chain combines TRBV5-6 with TRBJ1-4; no firm D call. The V gene's germline CDR1 is SGHDT and CDR2 YYEEEE. The CDR3 has 17 residues. The ends were cut back, 4 bases at V and 3 bases at J, with 19 bases in the middle. In DNA, the CDR3 is TGTGCCAGCAGCCGTGCGGCGGGATCTATACCTAATGAAAAACTGTTTTTT. Its translation: CASSRAAGSIPNEKLFF.

The chain combines TRBV6-6 with TRBJ2-2, with D perhaps matching TRBD2 (6 bases). The V end lost 7 bases, the J end lost 6 bases, and 21 bases lay between the germline ends. The CDR3 is 16 residues long. In germline, CDR1 is MNHNY, CDR2 SVGAGI (reference sequence). The CDR3 DNA sequence: TGTGCCAGCATTCACGGGGGAACAGGAGGGTCCGGGGAGCTGTTTTTT. Translated, it gives CASIHGGTGGSGELFF.

The rearrangement links TRBV18 to TRBJ1-1; 7 bases fit TRBD1. The CDR3 is 14 amino acids. The junction had 6 bases not matched to a gene; V was cut back by 5 bases and J by 3 bases. CDR1 is KGHSH and CDR2 is LQKENI in the germline V gene. CDR3 in amino acids: CASSNSRGDTEAFF. The CDR3 DNA is TGTGCCAGCTCAAATTCCAGGGGGGACACTGAAGCTTTCTTT.

This chain links TRBV4-2 with TRBJ2-1; TRBD2 aligns across 11 bases. Germline CDR1 LGHNA, CDR2 YNFKEQ. V shed 1 base, J shed 0 bases, and the junction held 2 bases outside the gene matches. There are 17 residues in the CDR3. CDR3 nucleotides: TGTGCCAGCAGCCAAGCTAGCGGGGGGAGCTCCTACAATGAGCAGTTCTTC. Its translation: CASSQASGGSSYNEQFF.

V and J are TRBV12-3 or TRBV12-4 and TRBJ1-1; TRBD1 is a possible D gene (5 bases). The CDR3 is 13 amino acids. Trimming cost V 5 bases and J 0 bases, with 7 bases left between them. CDR3 bases: TGTGCCAGCAGTCCCAGGGTGAACACTGAAGCTTTCTTT. Translating gives CASSPRVNTEAFF.

The V and J genes are TRBV6-1 and TRBJ1-4; D possibly corresponds to TRBD1 (5 bases). Deletions cut 0 bases from V and 8 bases from J, with 13 bases between. CDR3 size: 15 residues. Germline loops: CDR1 MNHNS, CDR2 SASEGT. CDR3 amino acids: CASSEAWGFQEKLFF. The CDR3 coding sequence is TGTGCCAGCAGTGAAGCCTGGGGCTTTCAAGAAAAACTGTTTTTT.

This clone was observed at least ten times. The sample holds other DNA sequences that translate to the same CDR3. The CDR3 bases are TGTGCCTGGAGTGTAGATAGCAATCAGCCCCAGCATTTT. It translates to CAWSVDSNQPQHF. The chain links TRBV30 to TRBJ1-5; D is uncertain. The CDR3 has 13 amino acids. CDR1 and CDR2 from the germline V gene are GTSNPN and SVGIG (reference sequence). The ends were cut back, 0 bases at V and 0 bases at J, with 3 bases in the middle.

The chain uses TRBV14 and TRBJ1-1; D is unresolved. Germline V gives CDR1 SGHDN, CDR2 FVKESK. The CDR3 contains 16 residues. The V and J ends lost 4 bases and 1 base respectively, with 16 bases between them. CDR3 sequence (DNA): TGTGCCAGCAGCCCTTCAGAAACGGGGTGGAACACTGAAGCTTTCTTT. It yields the protein CASSPSETGWNTEAFF.

This chain links TRBV13 with TRBJ1-3, with D possibly being TRBD1 (6 bases). The CDR3 runs to 16 residues. V was trimmed by 5 bases and J by 3 bases, leaving 17 bases between them. The germline gives CDR1 PRHDT, CDR2 FYEKMQ (reference sequence). Written as DNA, the CDR3 is TGTGCCAGCAGCGAACGACAGGCTCGGGGTGGAAACACCATATATTTT. Protein: CASSERQARGGNTIYF. Together with reference TRBV13 and TRBJ1-3, the CDR3 gives the full variable domain: AAGVIQSPRHLIKEKRETATLKCYPIPRHDTVYWYQQGPGQDPQFLISFYEKMQSDKGSIPDRFSAQQFSDYHSELNMSSLELGDSALYFCASSERQARGGNTIYFGEGSWLTVV.

The chain couples TRBV6-5 to TRBJ1-3; no clear D. Germline CDR1 MNHEY, CDR2 SVGAGI. Trimming left V 6 bases short and J 0 bases short, with 9 bases between. The CDR3 runs to 14 residues. The CDR3 DNA reads as TGTGCCAGCAGAGCAGGCTTCTCTGGAAACACCATATATTTT. This gives the protein CASRAGFSGNTIYF.

The chain recombines TRBV20-1 with TRBJ1-2; 7 bases are shared with TRBD1. This CDR3 has 13 residues. Germline V lookup: CDR1 DFQATT, CDR2 SNEGSKA (reference sequence). Trimming at V came to 3 bases and at J to 3 bases, leaving 4 bases not matched to a gene. The CDR3, as DNA: TGCAGTGCTAGTAGACAGGGCTACTATGGCTACACCTTC. This sequence encodes CSASRQGYYGYTF.

This rearrangement joins TRBV19 to TRBJ1-1, with D possibly matching TRBD1 (5 bases). The CDR3 is 14 residues long. The ends were cut back, 4 bases at V and 0 bases at J, with 9 bases in the middle. Germline CDR1 and CDR2: LNHDA and SQIVND (reference sequence). In DNA, the CDR3 is TGTGCCAGTAGTAGGGCAGGGTTGAACACTGAAGCTTTCTTT. It encodes CASSRAGLNTEAFF.

The chain joins TRBV5-6 to TRBJ1-6; D possibly corresponds to TRBD1 (5 bases). Trimming stripped 1 base from V and 4 bases from J, with 9 bases between. The CDR3 length is 15 residues. The germline V gene encodes CDR1 SGHDT and CDR2 YYEEEE. The CDR3 DNA sequence: TGTGCCAGCAGCTTGAGACAGAGTTATAATTCACCCCTCCACTTT. Translating it yields CASSLRQSYNSPLHF. Full variable domain (rest looked up from reference TRBV5-6 and TRBJ1-6): DAGVTQSPTHLIKTRGQQVTLRCSPKSGHDTVSWYQQALGQGPQFIFQYYEEEERQRGNFPDRFSGHQFPNYSSELNVNALLLGDSALYLCASSLRQSYNSPLHFGNGTRLTVT.

The CDR3 DNA reads TGTGCCAGCAGCTTAAACCAGGCCACTGAAGCTTTCTTT. Translation gives CASSLNQATEAFF. J is TRBJ1-1 and V is TRBV11-2; no definite D call. Germline assignment: CDR1 SGHAT and CDR2 FQNNGV. Trimming removed 2 bases from V and 4 bases from J, with 8 bases in between. This CDR3 has 13 residues. Full variable domain (outside the CDR3, taken from reference TRBV11-2 and TRBJ1-1): EAGVAQSPRYKIIEKRQSVAFWCNPISGHATLYWYQQILGQGPKLLIQFQNNGVVDDSQLPKDRFSAERLKGVDSTLKIQPAKLEDSAVYLCASSLNQATEAFFGQGTRLTVV.

The rearrangement joins TRBV24-1 to TRBJ2-6; TRBD1 aligns across 7 bases. Germline CDR1 reads KGHDR; CDR2 reads SFDVKD. The V and J ends lost 4 bases and 1 base, in that order; junction bases with no gene match: 6. The CDR3 loop spans 17 amino acids. CDR3 DNA: TGTGCCACCAGTGACCCCAAACAGGGGTCTGGGGCCAACGTCCTGACTTTC. Protein product: CATSDPKQGSGANVLTF.